This T cell receptor (beta chain) is drawn from a study of beta chain features in type 1 diabetes. The J segment lost 2 bases and the V segment lost 1 base, leaving 4 bases of the junction unmatched. The CDR3 length is 15 residues. Germline V gene lookup returns CDR1 SGHTA and CDR2 FQGNSA. Study findings and constraints: A pattern of fewer insertions and more deletions at VDJ junctions was seen in type 1 diabetes patients. Whether TCRB rearrangement is influenced by HLA type went unresolved here. Although PCR might favor shorter templates, it would do so equally in patients and controls.

Remarks on this clone: Its antigen is currently unknown.

Since all of the isolated RNA was reverse transcribed, expressed TCRB transcripts were what got sequenced. Sequencing was performed with immunoSEQ multiplex PCR; in TCRdb, only in-frame clones are kept and a portion is missing. The repertoire holds about 130,000 clones, with 7% to 10% as singletons. What was sequenced was central memory CD4+ T cells from blood. The clonotype comes from a man in his late teens or twenties in good health. The rearrangement uses TRBV7-2 and TRBJ2-7, with 8 bases matching TRBD1. CDR3 amino acids: CASSLDGTGTYEQYF. The CDR3 region has the DNA TGTGCCAGCAGCTTAGATGGGACAGGTACCTACGAGCAGTACTTC.